This paragraph covers one TCR beta chain sequence. This specimen comes from a study of blood T cell repertoires in COVID-19. J lost 0 bases, V lost 4 bases, and 5 bases had no gene match. The CDR3 loop spans 16 amino acids. Germline V lookup: CDR1 LGHDT, CDR2 YNNKEL (reference sequence). Produced via immunoSEQ multiplex PCR; TCRdb's table is partial and in-frame only. The table lists 160,000 or so clones, approximately 80% of them singletons, with about 8.9% in the top ten. The gene calls are TRBV3-1 (or the pseudogene TRBV3-2) and TRBJ2-1; 8 bases fit TRBD2. The source material was peripheral blood. The origin of this receptor is a woman between 50 and 59 years old with acute or convalescent COVID-19. The CDR3 spells CASSRTSGSSYNEQFF. The DNA of the CDR3 is TGTGCCAGCAGCCGAACCAGCGGGAGCTCCTACAATGAGCAGTTCTTC.